This T cell receptor (beta chain) was found in a study of patients and donors after allogeneic stem cell transplantation. TCRdb ran MiXCR on the RT-PCR reads and lists one entry per CDR3 protein. The data contain about 960,000 distinct CDR3 sequences, more than 15% of them singletons. The CDR3 consists of 16 residues. The germline V gene encodes CDR1 PRHDT and CDR2 FYEKMQ (reference sequence). The trim removed 3 bases at V and 5 bases at J, leaving 12 bases unmatched. The TCR was taken from a human donor who was either an allogeneic HSCT recipient or a stem cell or donor lymphocyte infusion donor (not recorded which). It is not recorded whose cells these are; they may come from a transplant donor. The sample comprised blood, either unsorted or a sorted T cell fraction (not recorded which). This sequence joins TRBV13 and TRBJ2-7; 8 positions match TRBD2. Here the CDR3 reads CASSFGRGAQLNEQYF. DNA for the CDR3: TGTGCCAGCAGCTTCGGGCGGGGGGCGCAACTCAACGAGCAGTACTTC.